One and the same sample provided the 21 T cell receptor beta chains below, sequenced in a study of CD8 T cells in Susac syndrome. An input of 0.5 to 1 ug of RNA was subjected to reverse transcription using random hexamers. TCRdb analysed the immunoSEQ multiplex PCR reads with MiXCR anew, one entry per CDR3 protein. The profile shows some 150,000 distinct CDR3 sequences, more than 90% of them singletons. The specimen was CD4+ T cells from PBMCs. The receptors originated from a human donor with Susac syndrome.

V and J are TRBV11-2 and TRBJ2-5; D is undetermined. The CDR3 runs to 12 residues. Trimming removed 5 bases at V and 4 bases at J, with 8 bases between. Germline CDR1 reads SGHAT; CDR2 reads FQNNGV. CDR3 sequence (DNA): TGTGCCAGCAGCCTACCTCCAGAGACCCAGTACTTC. This codes for CASSLPPETQYF.

V usage is TRBV12-3 or TRBV12-4 and J usage is TRBJ2-2; D could derive from TRBD1 or TRBD2 (6 bases each). This CDR3 contains 15 residues. Deletions cut 5 bases from V and 7 bases from J, with 17 bases between. This CDR3 reads CASSPSSGANGELFF. DNA for the CDR3: TGTGCCAGCAGTCCTAGCTCGGGGGCAAACGGGGAGCTGTTTTTT.

V is TRBV5-4 and J is TRBJ2-3; 8 positions match TRBD1. V shed 3 bases, J shed 2 bases, and the junction held 5 bases outside the gene matches. The CDR3 runs 15 residues. From germline, CDR1 is SGHNT and CDR2 YYREEE (reference sequence). The CDR3 DNA reads TGTGCCAGCAGCTCTGGACAGGGAGACACAGATACGCAGTATTTT. It specifies CASSSGQGDTDTQYF.

This chain connects TRBV29-1 to TRBJ2-3; 15 positions match TRBD2. Germline trimming cut 8 bases from V and 7 bases from J; bases unmatched to any gene: 7. In germline, CDR1 is SQVTM, CDR2 ANQGSEA. The length of the CDR3 is 14 residues. The CDR3 DNA is TGCAGCTCATGGACTAGCGGGAGGGCGAATACGCAGTATTTT. Amino acids: CSSWTSGRANTQYF.

V usage is TRBV20-1 and J usage is TRBJ2-1; 8 bases are a match to TRBD2. The junction had 10 bases not matched to a gene; V was cut back by 2 bases and J by 10 bases. The CDR3 is 14 residues long. Per germline, CDR1 DFQATT and CDR2 SNEGSKA (reference sequence). The CDR3 sequence is CSARRVAGSREQFF. In nucleotides, the CDR3 is TGCAGTGCTAGAAGGGTAGCGGGGTCTCGAGAGCAGTTCTTC.

This chain links TRBV28 with TRBJ2-1, with D possibly called TRBD1 or TRBD2 (5 bases each). The CDR3 totals 15 residues. Trimming pared 3 bases from V and 9 bases from J, leaving 18 bases between. In germline, CDR1 is MDHEN, CDR2 SYDVKM. The CDR3 coding sequence is TGTGCCAGCAGTTTGGGTATAGGGACGGGGACTGAGCAGTTCTTC. It codes for CASSLGIGTGTEQFF.

This clonotype appeared once. This sequence joins TRBV20-1 and TRBJ2-7; D not resolved. CDR3 length: 13 amino acids. The V gene lost 3 bases and the J gene lost 3 bases, with 12 bases spanning the gap. CDR1 is DFQATT, CDR2 SNEGSKA, per germline (reference sequence). The CDR3 protein is CSASGQRYYEQYF. DNA for the CDR3: TGCAGTGCTAGCGGGCAGAGGTACTACGAGCAGTACTTC.

V and J are TRBV3-1 and TRBJ1-3; D may be TRBD1 (5 bases). CDR1 LGHDT and CDR2 YNNKEL come from the germline V gene (reference sequence). V gave up 1 base and J gave up 1 base, with 11 bases separating them. The CDR3 is 16 amino acids. The CDR3 DNA follows: TGTGCCAGCAGCCAAGCGGGACTTGTTTCTGGAAACACCATATATTTT. Protein: CASSQAGLVSGNTIYF.

CDR3 nucleotides: TGCGCCAGTACAGGGTATACTGAAGCTTTCTTT. It translates to CASTGYTEAFF. The J gene is TRBJ1-1, the V gene TRBV5-1, with TRBD1 as a possible D gene (6 bases). The ends were cut back, 8 bases at V and 5 bases at J, with 10 bases in the middle. In germline, CDR1 is SGHRS, CDR2 YFSETQ. The CDR3 runs to 11 residues.

The chain is built from TRBV6-1 and TRBJ1-1; D gene ambiguous. CDR3 size: 12 residues. The V end lost 8 bases, the J end lost 0 bases, and 7 bases lay between the germline ends. In germline, CDR1 is MNHNS, CDR2 SASEGT. The CDR3 region has the DNA TGTGCCAGCCAGGAGCTGAACACTGAAGCTTTCTTT. The encoded protein is CASQELNTEAFF.

V is TRBV20-1 and J is TRBJ2-5; no firm D call. Germline-derived CDR1 and CDR2 are DFQATT and SNEGSKA (reference sequence). V lost 5 bases to trimming and J lost 5 bases, with 15 bases between them. The CDR3 runs 13 residues. CDR3 coding DNA: TGCAGTGCTCGGAGCCCTGACCGGGAGACCCAGTACTTC. This encodes CSARSPDRETQYF.

This chain uses TRBV19 with TRBJ2-7, with 12 bases identical to TRBD2. This CDR3 contains 13 residues. With 6 bases clipped from V and 5 bases from J, the junction kept 2 bases outside the gene matches. Germline V CDR1 and CDR2: LNHDA, SQIVND (reference sequence). The CDR3 DNA is TGTGCCAGTAGGACTAGCGGGAGTAACGAGCAGTACTTC. Protein: CASRTSGSNEQYF.

This clonotype was found a few times. The rearrangement joins TRBV7-2 to TRBJ2-3; no clear D gene. This CDR3 has 13 residues. CDR1 and CDR2 from the germline V gene are SGHTA and FQGNSA. Trimming stripped 1 base from V and 5 bases from J, with 7 bases between. This CDR3 is CASSLDLGDTQYF. The CDR3 DNA sequence: TGTGCCAGCAGCTTAGACTTGGGAGATACGCAGTATTTT.

The chain is built from TRBV10-2 and TRBJ1-3; 7 nucleotides line up with TRBD1. Germline CDR1 and CDR2: WSHSY and SAAADI. J gave up 2 bases and V 8 bases, and 12 bases lay outside the gene matches. The CDR3 contains 16 residues. The CDR3: CASRPSGGVTGNTIYF. Written as DNA, the CDR3 is TGCGCCAGCCGGCCCTCAGGGGGGGTCACTGGAAACACCATATATTTT.

This clonotype was detected a few times. This rearrangement joins TRBV6-5 to TRBJ1-2; no definite D call. With 5 bases removed from V and 6 bases from J, the gap between germline ends came to 10 bases. CDR1 and CDR2 from the germline V gene are MNHEY and SVGAGI. CDR3 length: 12 amino acids. The CDR3, as DNA: TGTGCCAGCAGTCGGACTGGCGATGGCTACACCTTC. It encodes CASSRTGDGYTF.

CDR3 DNA sequence: TGCAGTGCTGCGCCGGGGTCTGGGGCCAACGTCCTGACTTTC. It translates to CSAAPGSGANVLTF. The rearrangement links TRBV20-1 to TRBJ2-6, with a possible D match to TRBD2 (5 bases). CDR1 and CDR2 from the germline V gene are DFQATT and SNEGSKA (reference sequence). The length of the CDR3 is 14 residues. V was clipped by 5 bases and J by 1 base, with 9 bases between them.

The chain carries TRBV18 and TRBJ1-1; D gene unclear. The CDR3 contains 16 residues. Germline values: CDR1 KGHSH, CDR2 LQKENI. The germline V and J ends were trimmed by 4 bases and 0 bases, with 15 bases remaining between them. CDR3: CASSRLEGVVNTEAFF. The CDR3 DNA is TGTGCCAGCTCACGTCTCGAAGGAGTAGTGAACACTGAAGCTTTCTTT.

The rearrangement joins TRBV7-9 to TRBJ1-2; D is unclear. V shed 3 bases and J shed 6 bases, with 23 bases lying between them. Germline lookup yields CDR1 SEHNR and CDR2 FQNEAQ (reference sequence). The CDR3 is 17 amino acids. The CDR3 reads CASSLAAELRRTNGYTF. DNA for the CDR3: TGTGCCAGCAGCTTGGCCGCTGAGCTGCGACGAACGAATGGCTACACCTTC.

The chain employs TRBV6-4 and TRBJ1-2, with no clear D. The germline CDR1 and CDR2 sequences are MRHNA and SNTAGT. Trimming pared 1 base from V and 4 bases from J, leaving 10 bases between. The CDR3 has 14 amino acids. Written as DNA, the CDR3 is TGTGCCAGCAGTGACTTCCCTGGTGGCTATGGCTACACCTTC. It specifies CASSDFPGGYGYTF.

The chain combines TRBV27 with TRBJ1-5; D gene unclear. This CDR3 spans 16 amino acids. V lost 7 bases and J 1 base, leaving 17 bases between the germline ends. Per germline, CDR1 MNHEY and CDR2 SMNVEV (reference sequence). DNA for the CDR3: TGTGCCAGCATCTCCCTCCGCGGGATAAGCAATCAGCCCCAGCATTTT. It encodes CASISLRGISNQPQHF.

The genes are TRBV4-1 and TRBJ1-5, with TRBD1 identical over 7 bases. CDR3 length equals 16 residues. V shed 1 base, J shed 7 bases, and the junction held 10 bases outside the gene matches. From germline, CDR1 is MGHRA and CDR2 YSYEKL. The CDR3 is CASSQGQGGRRQPQHF. Written as DNA, the CDR3 is TGCGCCAGCAGCCAAGGACAGGGCGGGAGACGGCAGCCCCAGCATTTT.